This T cell receptor beta chain is from a study of beta chain features in type 1 diabetes. Investigators reverse transcribed all isolated RNA, so they sequenced expressed TCRB transcripts. The protocol was immunoSEQ multiplex PCR, while the TCRdb copy is restricted to in-frame clones and leaves out a portion. This table holds some 500,000 clones, approximately 10% found once. Germline CDR1 and CDR2: KGHSH and LQKENI. CDR3 length: 15 amino acids. Trimming cost V 1 base and J 2 bases; bases outside gene matches: 3. The chain joins TRBV18 to TRBJ2-7; 9 bases are a match to TRBD1. The specimen sequenced was naive CD4+ T cells from blood. The TCR originated in a woman under 30 in good health. The CDR3: CASSPLGTGTYEQYV. The DNA for the CDR3 is TGTGCCAGCTCACCACTCGGGACAGGGACCTACGAGCAGTACGTC.